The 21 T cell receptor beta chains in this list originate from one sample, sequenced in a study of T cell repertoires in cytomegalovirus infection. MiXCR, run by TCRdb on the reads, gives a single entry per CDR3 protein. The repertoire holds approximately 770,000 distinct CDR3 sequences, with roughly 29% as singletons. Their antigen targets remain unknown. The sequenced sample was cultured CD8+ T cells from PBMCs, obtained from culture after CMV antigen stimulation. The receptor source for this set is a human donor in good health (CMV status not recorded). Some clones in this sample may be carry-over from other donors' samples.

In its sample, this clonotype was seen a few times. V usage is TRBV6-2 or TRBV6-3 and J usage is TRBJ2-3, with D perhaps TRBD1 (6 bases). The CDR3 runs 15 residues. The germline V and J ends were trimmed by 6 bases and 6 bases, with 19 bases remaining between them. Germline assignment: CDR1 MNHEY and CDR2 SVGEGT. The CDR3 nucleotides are TGTGCCAGCAGCTACGTCGACAGGTACTACGATACGCAGTATTTT. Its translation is CASSYVDRYYDTQYF.

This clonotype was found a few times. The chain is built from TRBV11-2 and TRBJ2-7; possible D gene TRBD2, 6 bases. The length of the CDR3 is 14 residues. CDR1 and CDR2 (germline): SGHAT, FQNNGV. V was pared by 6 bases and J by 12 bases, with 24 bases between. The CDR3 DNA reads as TGTGCCAGCAGTCTCCGGGGTCCCACGGGGGACCTGTACGTC. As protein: CASSLRGPTGDLYV.

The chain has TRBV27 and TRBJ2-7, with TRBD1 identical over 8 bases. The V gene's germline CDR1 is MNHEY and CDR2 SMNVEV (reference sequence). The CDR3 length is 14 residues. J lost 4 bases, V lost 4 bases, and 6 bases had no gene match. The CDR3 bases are TGTGCCAGCAGTTCAGGGGGCGAGGGGTACGAGCAGTACTTC. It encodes CASSSGGEGYEQYF.

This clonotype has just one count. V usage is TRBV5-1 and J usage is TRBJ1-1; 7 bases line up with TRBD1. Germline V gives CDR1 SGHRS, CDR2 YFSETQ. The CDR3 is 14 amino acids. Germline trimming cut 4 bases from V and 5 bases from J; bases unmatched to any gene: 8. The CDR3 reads CASSLSTGRTEAFF. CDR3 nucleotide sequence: TGCGCCAGCAGCCTCTCGACAGGGCGGACTGAAGCTTTCTTT.

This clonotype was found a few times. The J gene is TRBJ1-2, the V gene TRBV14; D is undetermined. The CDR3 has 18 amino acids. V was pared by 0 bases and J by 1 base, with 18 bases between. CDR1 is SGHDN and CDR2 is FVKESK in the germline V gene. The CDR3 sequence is CASSQDRYLSENNYGYTF. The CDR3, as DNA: TGTGCCAGCAGCCAAGATCGCTATTTGTCGGAAAATAACTATGGCTACACCTTC.

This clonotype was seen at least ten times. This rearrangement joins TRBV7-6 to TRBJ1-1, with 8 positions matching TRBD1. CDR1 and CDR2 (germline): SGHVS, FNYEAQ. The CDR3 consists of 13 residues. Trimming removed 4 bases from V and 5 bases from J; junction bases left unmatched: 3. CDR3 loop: CASSSGTGTEAFF. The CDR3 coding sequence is TGTGCCAGCAGCTCGGGGACAGGAACTGAAGCTTTCTTT.

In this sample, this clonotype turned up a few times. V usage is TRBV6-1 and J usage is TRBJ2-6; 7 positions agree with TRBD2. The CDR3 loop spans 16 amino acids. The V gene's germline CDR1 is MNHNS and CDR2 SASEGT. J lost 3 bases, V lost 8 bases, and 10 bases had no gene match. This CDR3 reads CASSLGGVVGANVLTF. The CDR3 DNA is TGTGCCAGCTCATTGGGGGGGGTGGTTGGGGCCAACGTCCTGACTTTC.

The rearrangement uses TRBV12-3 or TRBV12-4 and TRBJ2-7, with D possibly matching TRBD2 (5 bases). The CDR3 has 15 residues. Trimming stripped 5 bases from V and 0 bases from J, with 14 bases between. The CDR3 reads CASSPPGGSSYEQYF. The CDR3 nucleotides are TGTGCCAGCAGTCCACCCGGAGGCAGCTCCTACGAGCAGTACTTC.

CDR3 sequence: CASRHRGGLDEQYF. CDR3 coding DNA: TGCGCCAGCAGGCATCGGGGGGGCCTGGACGAGCAGTACTTC. This chain joins TRBV5-1 and TRBJ2-7; TRBD2 aligns across 8 bases. CDR3 length: 14 amino acids. The J segment lost 5 bases and the V segment lost 5 bases, leaving 9 bases of the junction unmatched. Germline V gene lookup returns CDR1 SGHRS and CDR2 YFSETQ.

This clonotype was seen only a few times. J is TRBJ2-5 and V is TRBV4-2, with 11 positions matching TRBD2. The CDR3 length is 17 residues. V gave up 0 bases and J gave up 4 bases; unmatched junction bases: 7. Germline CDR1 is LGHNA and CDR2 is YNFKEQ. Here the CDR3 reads CASSQEGLLAGGETQYF. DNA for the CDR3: TGTGCCAGCAGCCAAGAAGGGTTGCTAGCGGGGGGAGAGACCCAGTACTTC.

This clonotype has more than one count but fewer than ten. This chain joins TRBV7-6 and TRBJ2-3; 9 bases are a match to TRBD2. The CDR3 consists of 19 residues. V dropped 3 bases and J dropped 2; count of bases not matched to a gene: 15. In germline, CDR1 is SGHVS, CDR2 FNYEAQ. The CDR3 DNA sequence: TGTGCCAGCAGCTTGGCTAGCGGGGACAATCGACCTTACACAGATACGCAGTATTTT. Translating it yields CASSLASGDNRPYTDTQYF.

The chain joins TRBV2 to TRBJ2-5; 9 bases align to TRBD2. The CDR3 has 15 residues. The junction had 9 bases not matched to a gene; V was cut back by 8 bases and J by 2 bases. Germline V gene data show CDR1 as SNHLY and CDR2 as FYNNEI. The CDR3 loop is CASGGASGDQETQYF. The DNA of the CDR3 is TGTGCCAGCGGGGGGGCTAGCGGGGATCAAGAGACCCAGTACTTC.

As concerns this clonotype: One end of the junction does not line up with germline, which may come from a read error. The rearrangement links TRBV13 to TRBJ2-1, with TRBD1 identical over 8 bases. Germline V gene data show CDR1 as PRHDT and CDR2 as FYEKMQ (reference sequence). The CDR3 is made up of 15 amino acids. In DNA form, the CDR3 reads TGTGCCAGCACCTTACGTCGGGCAGGGGGCCATGAGCAGTTCTTC. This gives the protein CASTLRRAGGHEQFF.

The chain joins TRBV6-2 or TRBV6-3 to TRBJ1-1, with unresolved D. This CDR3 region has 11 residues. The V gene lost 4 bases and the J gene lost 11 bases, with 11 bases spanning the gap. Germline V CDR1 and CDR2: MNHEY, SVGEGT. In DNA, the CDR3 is TGTGCCAGCAGTTCCGGACTTGCGGCTTTCTTT. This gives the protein CASSSGLAAFF.

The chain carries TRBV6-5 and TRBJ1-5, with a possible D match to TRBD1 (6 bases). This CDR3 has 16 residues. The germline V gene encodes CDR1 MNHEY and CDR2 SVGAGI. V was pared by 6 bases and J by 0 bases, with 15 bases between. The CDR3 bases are TGTGCCAGCAGACATCAGGGAGGGGGTAGCAATCAGCCCCAGCATTTT. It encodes CASRHQGGGSNQPQHF.

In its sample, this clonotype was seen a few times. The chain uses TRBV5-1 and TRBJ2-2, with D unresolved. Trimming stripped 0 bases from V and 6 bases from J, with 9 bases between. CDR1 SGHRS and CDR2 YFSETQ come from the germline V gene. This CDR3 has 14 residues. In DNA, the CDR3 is TGCGCCAGCAGCTTGGCGCCTTGGTCCGGGGAGCTGTTTTTT. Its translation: CASSLAPWSGELFF.

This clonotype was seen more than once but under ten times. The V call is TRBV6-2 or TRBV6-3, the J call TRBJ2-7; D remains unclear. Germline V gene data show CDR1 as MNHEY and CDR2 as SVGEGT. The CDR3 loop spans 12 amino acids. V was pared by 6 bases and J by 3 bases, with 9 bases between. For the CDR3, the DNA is TGTGCCAGCAGGTCCGTCATCTACGAGCAGTACTTC. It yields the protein CASRSVIYEQYF.

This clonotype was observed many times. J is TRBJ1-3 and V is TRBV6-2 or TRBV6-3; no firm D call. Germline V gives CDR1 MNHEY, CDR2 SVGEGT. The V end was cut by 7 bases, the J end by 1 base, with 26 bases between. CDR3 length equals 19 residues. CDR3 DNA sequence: TGTGCCAGCACCCCACTCCTGGACTTTCCTCTTCGGTCTGGAAACACCATATATTTT. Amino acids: CASTPLLDFPLRSGNTIYF.

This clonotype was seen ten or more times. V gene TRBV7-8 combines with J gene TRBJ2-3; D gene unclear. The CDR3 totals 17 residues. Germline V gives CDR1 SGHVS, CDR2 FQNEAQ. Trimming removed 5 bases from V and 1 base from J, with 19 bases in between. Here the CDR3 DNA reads TGTGCCAGCAGCCCATCGACGTGGGCCTTAGGCACAGATACGCAGTATTTT. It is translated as CASSPSTWALGTDTQYF.

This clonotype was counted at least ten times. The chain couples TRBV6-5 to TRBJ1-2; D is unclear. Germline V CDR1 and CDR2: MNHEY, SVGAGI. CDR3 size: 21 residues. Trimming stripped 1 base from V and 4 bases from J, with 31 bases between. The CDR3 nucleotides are TGTGCCAGCAGTTACTATACCCCCTCCCTCACCAAAAGGTCGGGCTCCTATGGCTACACCTTC. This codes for CASSYYTPSLTKRSGSYGYTF.

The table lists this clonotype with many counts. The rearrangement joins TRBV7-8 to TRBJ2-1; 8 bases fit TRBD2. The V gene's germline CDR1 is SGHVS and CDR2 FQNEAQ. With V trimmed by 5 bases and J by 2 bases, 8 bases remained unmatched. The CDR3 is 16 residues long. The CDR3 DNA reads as TGTGCCAGCAGCGAGCTGTCGGGGGGGACCTACAATGAGCAGTTCTTC. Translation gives CASSELSGGTYNEQFF. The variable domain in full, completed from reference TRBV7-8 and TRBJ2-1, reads GAGVSQSPRYKVAKRGQDVALRCDPISGHVSLFWYQQALGQGPEFLTYFQNEAQLDKSGLPSDRFFAERPEGSVSTLKIQRTQQEDSAVYLCASSELSGGTYNEQFFGPGTRLTVL.